Listed here are 27 T cell receptor beta chains from one sample, sequenced in a study of T-cell reconstitution after alpha-beta-depleted transplantation in children. Using unique molecular identifiers, the investigators prepared the TCRbeta library. A single record per CDR3 protein comes from TCRdb applying MiXCR to the PCR reads. The data contain 180,000 or so distinct CDR3 sequences, 5% to 7.5% of them singletons. The specimen was PBMCs, collected before TCRalphabeta/CD19-depleted stem cell transplant. The source is a girl under three years old with combined immunodeficiency, due to receive a stem cell transplant.

This clonotype came up many times. This chain links TRBV7-2 with TRBJ2-3, with 7 positions matching TRBD2. Trimming at V came to 5 bases and at J to 2 bases, leaving 7 bases not matched to a gene. The CDR3 totals 15 residues. Germline assignment: CDR1 SGHTA and CDR2 FQGNSA. CDR3 sequence reads: CASSPQSGITDTQYF. The DNA of the CDR3 is TGTGCCAGCAGCCCCCAGAGCGGGATCACAGATACGCAGTATTTT.

The chain uses TRBV27 and TRBJ2-7; the D gene is possibly TRBD2 (5 bases). The CDR3 length is 14 residues. CDR1 and CDR2 (germline): MNHEY, SMNVEV (reference sequence). V was clipped by 2 bases and J by 3 bases, with 11 bases between them. The CDR3 DNA reads as TGTGCCAGCAGTTTACAAACTAGTATCTACGAGCAGTACTTC. Amino acid sequence: CASSLQTSIYEQYF.

This clonotype has ten or more counts. The J gene is TRBJ2-1, the V gene TRBV18; D is perhaps TRBD2 (5 bases). CDR3 length: 15 amino acids. The ends were cut back, 3 bases at V and 3 bases at J, with 12 bases in the middle. The germline V gene encodes CDR1 KGHSH and CDR2 LQKENI. The DNA for the CDR3 is TGTGCCAGCTCACCCATCCTTACTAGCTACAATGAGCAGTTCTTC. It specifies CASSPILTSYNEQFF.

The CDR3 loop reads CASSQERTAGLSYTF. DNA of the CDR3: TGCGCCAGCAGCCAAGAACGGACAGCCGGCTTATCCTACACCTTC. This chain links TRBV4-3 with TRBJ1-2; possibly TRBD1 for D (6 bases). CDR3 length equals 15 residues. CDR1 is LGHNA and CDR2 is YSLEER in the germline V gene. Between the trimmed V and J ends, which lost 0 bases and 10 bases, there was a span of 18 bases.

At least ten counts were recorded for this clonotype. This chain links TRBV12-3 or TRBV12-4 with TRBJ2-3; 10 bases are a match to TRBD1. CDR3 size: 14 residues. Trimming cost V 6 bases and J 1 base; bases outside gene matches: 1. In nucleotides, the CDR3 is TGTGCCAGCAGCGGGACAGGGGGCACAGATACGCAGTATTTT. Translation: CASSGTGGTDTQYF.

This clonotype was found many times. CDR3 sequence (DNA): TGTGCCAGCAGTTATTCTAGCGGGAGGGTTTCCTCCGCCGGGGAGCTGTTTTTT. Translating gives CASSYSSGRVSSAGELFF. The chain carries TRBV6-5 and TRBJ2-2; 12 nucleotides match TRBD2. Looked up from germline, CDR1 is MNHEY and CDR2 is SVGAGI. There are 18 residues in the CDR3. Trimming took 3 bases from V and 6 from J; bases not matched to a gene: 11.

This clonotype was counted many times. The rearrangement joins TRBV20-1 to TRBJ1-5, with no clear D. This CDR3 is 14 amino acids long. Germline V gene data show CDR1 as DFQATT and CDR2 as SNEGSKA (reference sequence). V was trimmed by 2 bases and J by 3 bases, leaving 11 bases between them. CDR3: CSARRRAFNQPQHF. The CDR3 DNA reads as TGCAGTGCTAGAAGACGTGCATTCAATCAGCCCCAGCATTTT.

At least ten counts were recorded for this clonotype. The chain combines TRBV7-2 with TRBJ2-1, with 8 nucleotides matching TRBD2. The J segment lost 3 bases and the V segment lost 6 bases, leaving 7 bases of the junction unmatched. Per germline, CDR1 SGHTA and CDR2 FQGNSA. The CDR3 is made up of 15 amino acids. The CDR3 loop is CASSRNSGDYNEQFF. In nucleotides, the CDR3 is TGTGCCAGCAGTCGCAATAGCGGGGACTACAATGAGCAGTTCTTC. Full variable domain (outside the CDR3, taken from reference TRBV7-2 and TRBJ2-1): GAGVSQSPSNKVTEKGKDVELRCDPISGHTALYWYRQSLGQGLEFLIYFQGNSAPDKSGLPSDRFSAERTGGSVSTLTIQRTQQEDSAVYLCASSRNSGDYNEQFFGPGTRLTVL.

The rearrangement links TRBV18 to TRBJ2-7; D is undetermined. V was pared by 6 bases and J by 3 bases, with 15 bases between. In germline, CDR1 is KGHSH, CDR2 LQKENI. The CDR3 has 14 amino acids. The CDR3 reads CASSLRVRNYEQYF. CDR3 in DNA: TGTGCCAGCTCTCTCCGGGTCCGGAACTACGAGCAGTACTTC.

This clonotype occurred many times. The V call is TRBV9, the J call TRBJ2-3; D possibly uses TRBD1 or TRBD2 (6 bases each). With 3 bases removed from V and 0 bases from J, the gap between germline ends came to 8 bases. The CDR3 totals 14 residues. Germline CDR1 reads SGDLS; CDR2 reads YYNGEE. CDR3 amino acids: CASSAGASTDTQYF. The CDR3 DNA reads as TGTGCCAGCAGCGCGGGGGCGAGCACAGATACGCAGTATTTT.

The J gene is TRBJ1-1, the V gene TRBV20-1; D is possibly TRBD1 (5 bases). Germline V CDR1 and CDR2: DFQATT, SNEGSKA (reference sequence). The CDR3 covers 13 residues. Trimming took off 3 bases at V and 5 bases at J, with 13 bases between the two ends. This CDR3 reads CSARLRGATEAFF. Written as DNA, the CDR3 is TGCAGTGCTAGGTTGAGGGGCGCTACTGAAGCTTTCTTT.

This clonotype was seen many times. The chain joins TRBV25-1 to TRBJ1-1; TRBD1 might be the D (5 bases). The CDR3 contains 17 residues. Per the germline V gene, CDR1 is MGHDK and CDR2 is SYGVNS. Trimming left V 1 base short and J 0 bases short, with 15 bases between. The DNA of the CDR3 is TGTGCCAGCAGTGAATCCGTGGGGGACCGCATGAACACTGAAGCTTTCTTT. This sequence encodes CASSESVGDRMNTEAFF.

This clonotype was found many times. CDR3 region: CASSPTFAAEAFF. The CDR3 DNA reads as TGTGCCAGCAGCCCTACCTTCGCGGCTGAAGCTTTCTTT. The chain couples TRBV11-2 to TRBJ1-1; D remains unclear. From germline, CDR1 is SGHAT and CDR2 FQNNGV. There are 13 residues in the CDR3. Deletions cut 5 bases from V and 6 bases from J, with 13 bases between.

CDR3 in DNA: TGTGCCAGCAGCTTAGGTGCGTCGGAAAAACTGTTTTTT. Its protein product is CASSLGASEKLFF. The chain employs TRBV7-7 and TRBJ1-4, with no clear D. Germline V gene lookup returns CDR1 SSHAT and CDR2 FNYEAQ (reference sequence). V lost 1 base to trimming and J lost 8 bases, with 8 bases between them. The CDR3 sequence is 13 residues long.

This clonotype was seen many times. The chain uses TRBV7-6 and TRBJ2-7; TRBD2 matches at 11 bases. This CDR3 has 14 amino acids. The junction had 6 bases not matched to a gene; V was cut back by 5 bases and J by 6 bases. CDR1 is SGHVS, CDR2 FNYEAQ, per germline. CDR3 residues: CASSLIAGGSEQYF. CDR3 nucleotide sequence: TGTGCCAGCAGCCTCATAGCGGGAGGGAGCGAGCAGTACTTC.

In its sample, this clonotype was seen many times. CDR3 sequence reads: CASSQGYGSYEQYF. The CDR3 DNA is TGCGCCAGCAGCCAAGGGTATGGATCCTACGAGCAGTACTTC. The V and J genes are TRBV4-1 and TRBJ2-7, with unresolved D. CDR1 MGHRA and CDR2 YSYEKL come from the germline V gene. V was clipped by 1 base and J by 1 base, with 8 bases between them. The CDR3 loop spans 14 amino acids.

The CDR3, as DNA: TGTGCCAGCAGCCAAGGTCCCGGCGGGGGGGATCAAGAGACCCAGTACTTC. Translation gives CASSQGPGGGDQETQYF. The genes are TRBV4-2 and TRBJ2-5; 9 nucleotides align to TRBD2. After removal of 1 base from V and 2 bases from J, the junction contained 8 bases not matched to a gene. The germline V gene encodes CDR1 LGHNA and CDR2 YNFKEQ. The CDR3 is 17 amino acids.

This clonotype has ten or more counts. The chain has TRBV5-6 and TRBJ2-5; D gene unclear. The germline CDR1 and CDR2 sequences are SGHDT and YYEEEE. With 2 bases removed from V and 0 bases from J, the gap between germline ends came to 11 bases. This CDR3 is 15 amino acids long. The CDR3 DNA follows: TGTGCCAGCAGCTTCCGGGTCTTGTACCAAGAGACCCAGTACTTC. Its translation: CASSFRVLYQETQYF. Combining the CDR3 with reference TRBV5-6 and TRBJ2-5 gives the whole variable domain DAGVTQSPTHLIKTRGQQVTLRCSPKSGHDTVSWYQQALGQGPQFIFQYYEEEERQRGNFPDRFSGHQFPNYSSELNVNALLLGDSALYLCASSFRVLYQETQYFGPGTRLLVL.

The J gene is TRBJ2-5, the V gene TRBV7-2, with D perhaps TRBD1 or TRBD2 (5 bases each). The length of the CDR3 is 17 residues. Germline lookup yields CDR1 SGHTA and CDR2 FQGNSA. Trimming pared 2 bases from V and 1 base from J, leaving 17 bases between. This chain's CDR3 is CASSLQPGREGQETQYF. The CDR3 DNA follows: TGTGCCAGCAGCTTACAGCCAGGGCGTGAGGGCCAAGAGACCCAGTACTTC.

This clonotype has at least ten counts. The rearrangement links TRBV6-5 to TRBJ2-1; tentatively, D is TRBD1 or TRBD2 (5 bases each). Trimming took 6 bases from V and 4 from J, leaving 13 bases between them. The CDR3 spans 14 residues. The germline V gene has CDR1 MNHEY and CDR2 SVGAGI. This chain's CDR3 is CASSPRGQYNEQFF. CDR3 in DNA: TGTGCCAGCAGCCCCCGGGGCCAATACAATGAGCAGTTCTTC.

This clonotype has at least ten counts. This chain uses TRBV5-1 with TRBJ2-2, with unresolved D. Germline values: CDR1 SGHRS, CDR2 YFSETQ. This CDR3 comprises 18 residues. V was cut by 0 bases and J by 6 bases, with 21 bases left in between. Here the CDR3 reads CASSLEVRVHQGAGELFF. The CDR3 DNA is TGCGCCAGCAGCTTGGAAGTACGGGTGCATCAAGGAGCCGGGGAGCTGTTTTTT.

In this sample, this clonotype turned up many times. V gene TRBV3-1 combines with J gene TRBJ2-1; 8 positions agree with TRBD2. V gave up 4 bases and J gave up 6 bases; unmatched junction bases: 5. The CDR3 contains 14 residues. The V gene's germline CDR1 is LGHDT and CDR2 YNNKEL (reference sequence). Written as DNA, the CDR3 is TGTGCCAGCAGCCTAGGGACTAGTCCCAATGAGCAGTTCTTC. It translates to CASSLGTSPNEQFF.

At least ten counts were recorded for this clonotype. The chain combines TRBV28 with TRBJ2-1; 9 bases align to TRBD1. The CDR3 loop spans 15 amino acids. Germline trimming cut 5 bases from V and 7 bases from J; bases unmatched to any gene: 9. CDR1 and CDR2 from the germline V gene are MDHEN and SYDVKM. CDR3 coding DNA: TGTGCCAGCAGTCCAGCGGGACAGGGTTATAATGAGCAGTTCTTC. Translated: CASSPAGQGYNEQFF.

This clonotype was seen at least ten times. The J gene is TRBJ2-5, the V gene TRBV29-1; D gene ambiguous. V lost 0 bases, J lost 1 base, and 12 bases lay in between. Germline assignment: CDR1 SQVTM and CDR2 ANQGSEA. The CDR3 has 15 residues. This CDR3 reads CSVEELRALQETQYF. The DNA for the CDR3 is TGCAGCGTTGAAGAACTACGGGCGCTCCAAGAGACCCAGTACTTC.

This clonotype was counted many times. This chain uses TRBV7-2 with TRBJ1-5; D is ambiguous. The CDR3 has 14 amino acids. V dropped 5 bases and J dropped 0 bases, with 8 bases sitting between them. Germline CDR1 is SGHTA and CDR2 is FQGNSA. The DNA of the CDR3 is TGTGCCAGCAGCGCAGCTAATAGCAATCAGCCCCAGCATTTT. It is translated as CASSAANSNQPQHF. Looking up the rest from reference TRBV7-2 and TRBJ1-5 gives the full variable domain: GAGVSQSPSNKVTEKGKDVELRCDPISGHTALYWYRQSLGQGLEFLIYFQGNSAPDKSGLPSDRFSAERTGGSVSTLTIQRTQQEDSAVYLCASSAANSNQPQHFGDGTRLSIL.

This clonotype was recorded at least ten times. This chain connects TRBV12-3 or TRBV12-4 to TRBJ2-2; unclear D gene. This CDR3 contains 13 residues. The V and J ends lost 2 bases and 5 bases respectively, with 6 bases between them. This chain's CDR3 is CASSLSLTGELFF. CDR3 DNA sequence: TGTGCCAGCAGTTTATCCCTAACCGGGGAGCTGTTTTTT.

There are many counts of this clonotype. The V call is TRBV7-2, the J call TRBJ2-1; D possibly matches TRBD1 or TRBD2 (6 bases each). The CDR3 extends over 17 amino acids. The V gene lost 4 bases and the J gene lost 1 base, with 17 bases spanning the gap. Germline CDR1 is SGHTA and CDR2 is FQGNSA. The CDR3 DNA reads TGTGCCAGCAGCTCCCCTTGGGGGCGGGGATCCTACAATGAGCAGTTCTTC. Translation gives CASSSPWGRGSYNEQFF. Drawing the rest from reference TRBV7-2 and TRBJ2-1, the complete variable domain is GAGVSQSPSNKVTEKGKDVELRCDPISGHTALYWYRQSLGQGLEFLIYFQGNSAPDKSGLPSDRFSAERTGGSVSTLTIQRTQQEDSAVYLCASSSPWGRGSYNEQFFGPGTRLTVL.